The 23 T cell receptor beta chains reported below all come from one sample, sequenced in a study of cytomegalovirus exposure and HLA in healthy donors. Primers included in the PCR were 60 Vbeta and 13 Jbeta primers. Using immunoSEQ multiplex PCR, the repertoire was profiled, and TCRdb retains in-frame clones only, with some absent. The table includes 200,000 to 250,000 clones, around four fifths detected once. Specimen: PBMCs. These receptors all stem from an older woman in good health and CMV-seropositive.

V is TRBV27 and J is TRBJ2-1; a weak D match, TRBD1 (5 bases). CDR3 length: 15 residues. Trimming removed 6 bases from V and 0 bases from J, with 12 bases in between. CDR1 and CDR2 (germline): MNHEY, SMNVEV (reference sequence). Here the CDR3 DNA reads TGTGCCAGCAGAACTGACAGATCCTCCTACAATGAGCAGTTCTTC. Translated: CASRTDRSSYNEQFF.

This chain joins TRBV7-9 and TRBJ1-2; D is unclear. Between the trimmed V and J ends, which lost 3 bases and 0 bases, there was a span of 8 bases. The germline V gene has CDR1 SEHNR and CDR2 FQNEAQ (reference sequence). The CDR3 is made up of 14 amino acids. CDR3: CASSFPPANYGYTF. In DNA, the CDR3 is TGTGCCAGCAGCTTTCCTCCAGCTAACTATGGCTACACCTTC.

The V and J genes are TRBV6-5 and TRBJ1-6, with D uncertain. CDR3 length: 14 amino acids. The germline V gene has CDR1 MNHEY and CDR2 SVGAGI. Trimming removed 6 bases at V and 7 bases at J, with 13 bases between. The DNA of the CDR3 is TGTGCCAGCAGCCCCGGCCGGGTGAATTCACCCCTCCACTTT. Protein sequence: CASSPGRVNSPLHF.

The chain has TRBV18 and TRBJ2-1; possible D gene TRBD2, 6 bases. This CDR3 has 13 amino acids. Germline V gives CDR1 KGHSH, CDR2 LQKENI. V gave up 4 bases and J gave up 5 bases, with 9 bases separating them. The CDR3 DNA follows: TGTGCCAGCTCACTTCAGCGGGACAATGAGCAGTTCTTC. This gives the protein CASSLQRDNEQFF. The entire variable domain, with the rest obtained from reference TRBV18 and TRBJ2-1, is as follows: NAGVMQNPRHLVRRRGQEARLRCSPMKGHSHVYWYRQLPEEGLKFMVYLQKENIIDESGMPKERFSAEFPKEGPSILRIQQVVRGDSAAYFCASSLQRDNEQFFGPGTRLTVL.

The rearrangement joins TRBV11-2 to TRBJ1-1, with TRBD1 matching 10 bases. The V gene's germline CDR1 is SGHAT and CDR2 FQNNGV. V shed 4 bases and J 5 bases; nucleotides not matched to a gene: 10. This CDR3 has 16 amino acids. The CDR3 DNA follows: TGTGCCAGCAGCTCCCCATTGACAGGGGGCTCGACTGAAGCTTTCTTT. Amino acids: CASSSPLTGGSTEAFF.

This clone appeared once. V gene TRBV19 combines with J gene TRBJ2-5, with TRBD2 matching over 8 bases. The CDR3 is 16 amino acids. V shed 4 bases, J shed 2 bases, and the junction held 9 bases outside the gene matches. Germline-derived CDR1 and CDR2 are LNHDA and SQIVND (reference sequence). CDR3 sequence reads: CASSKIAGLRQETQYF. As DNA, the CDR3 is TGTGCCAGTAGTAAAATAGCGGGATTGAGGCAAGAGACCCAGTACTTC.

The V and J genes are TRBV7-3 and TRBJ1-2; a possible D gene is TRBD1 (5 bases). The CDR3 runs 13 residues. V was shortened by 0 bases and J by 7 bases, with 9 bases between the two germline ends. Germline assignment: CDR1 SGHTA and CDR2 FQGTGA. In DNA, the CDR3 is TGTGCCAGCAGCTTAACAGGGGAGGTTGGCTACACCTTC. Amino acid sequence: CASSLTGEVGYTF.

This clone came up once. The chain recombines TRBV4-2 with TRBJ2-3, with 13 positions matching TRBD2. V dropped 3 bases and J dropped 8; count of bases not matched to a gene: 8. The CDR3 sequence is 16 residues long. Germline V gene sequence: CDR1 LGHNA, CDR2 YNFKEQ. CDR3 bases: TGTGCCAGCAGCCAGGGACTAGCGGGACTCGGGGGTACGCAGTATTTT. This gives the protein CASSQGLAGLGGTQYF.

The table lists this clone with a count of one. This chain links TRBV15 with TRBJ1-6; D is undetermined. Trimming removed 3 bases at V and 7 bases at J, with 19 bases between. Germline V gene sequence: CDR1 LNHNV, CDR2 YYDKDF (reference sequence). CDR3 length: 17 residues. The DNA of the CDR3 is TGTGCCACCAGCAGCGAGGAGGCAGCCCCTAAGAATTCACCCCTCCACTTT. It specifies CATSSEEAAPKNSPLHF.

As concerns this clone: Other nucleotide sequences in the sample specify the same CDR3. The V gene is TRBV6-6, the J gene TRBJ1-1, with 9 nucleotides matching TRBD1. The J segment lost 11 bases and the V segment lost 3 bases, leaving 7 bases of the junction unmatched. Germline-derived CDR1 and CDR2 are MNHNY and SVGAGI (reference sequence). The length of the CDR3 is 13 residues. As DNA, the CDR3 is TGTGCCAGCAGTTATTCCGACAGGGGGTATGCTTTCTTT. This codes for CASSYSDRGYAFF.

The chain has TRBV5-4 and TRBJ2-3; 8 bases are shared with TRBD2. J was trimmed by 2 bases and V by 4 bases; bases with no gene match: 12. Germline values: CDR1 SGHNT, CDR2 YYREEE (reference sequence). The CDR3 totals 17 residues. The CDR3 region has the DNA TGTGCCAGCAGCCGTGAAGGACTAGCAACGATCACAGATACGCAGTATTTT. Amino acid sequence: CASSREGLATITDTQYF.

The chain couples TRBV5-4 to TRBJ1-4; 10 bases are shared with TRBD1. This CDR3 spans 16 amino acids. V trimming: 4 bases; J trimming: 7 bases; junction bases outside the gene matches: 10. Looked up from germline, CDR1 is SGHNT and CDR2 is YYREEE (reference sequence). CDR3 nucleotides: TGTGCCAGCAGCGCAGGGGACAGGGGAGATGGTGAAAAACTGTTTTTT. Protein sequence: CASSAGDRGDGEKLFF.

This clone appeared a few times. V is TRBV10-3 and J is TRBJ1-5; TRBD1 aligns across 7 bases. This CDR3 is 14 amino acids long. The germline V gene has CDR1 ENHRY and CDR2 SYGVKD. Trimming took 5 bases from V and 6 from J; bases not matched to a gene: 7. The CDR3 sequence: CAISPDRDGQPQHF. Here the CDR3 DNA reads TGTGCCATCAGTCCCGACAGGGACGGTCAGCCCCAGCATTTT.

V and J are TRBV7-3 and TRBJ1-2; 8 bases align to TRBD1. The J segment lost 6 bases and the V segment lost 5 bases, leaving 8 bases of the junction unmatched. Per the germline V gene, CDR1 is SGHTA and CDR2 is FQGTGA. CDR3 length: 14 residues. As DNA, the CDR3 is TGTGCCAGCAGCCCGACAGGGGTTGAGGATGGCTACACCTTC. Its translation: CASSPTGVEDGYTF.

This clone was found a few times. The chain uses TRBV7-9 and TRBJ2-7; 9 bases are a match to TRBD1. Looked up from germline, CDR1 is SEHNR and CDR2 is FQNEAQ (reference sequence). Trimming took 1 base from V and 3 from J; bases not matched to a gene: 1. The CDR3 is made up of 14 amino acids. The CDR3 DNA reads TGTGCCAGCAGCTTAGAGGGACAGGGCTACGAGCAGTACTTC. Residues: CASSLEGQGYEQYF.

This rearrangement joins TRBV2 to TRBJ1-1, with D possibly TRBD1 on 6 matching bases. CDR3 size: 16 residues. Trimming removed 4 bases at V and 6 bases at J, with 21 bases between. CDR1 is SNHLY and CDR2 is FYNNEI in the germline V gene. CDR3 sequence reads: CASSGSPGAGWSEAFF. For the CDR3, the DNA is TGTGCCAGCAGTGGGTCCCCAGGGGCGGGTTGGTCTGAAGCTTTCTTT.

CDR3 sequence: CASSWLGRGGQETQYF. The CDR3 DNA follows: TGTGCCAGCAGCTGGCTTGGGCGGGGGGGCCAGGAGACCCAGTACTTC. The chain employs TRBV5-6 and TRBJ2-5, with 9 nucleotides matching TRBD2. V dropped 3 bases and J dropped 5; count of bases not matched to a gene: 11. Germline CDR1 and CDR2: SGHDT and YYEEEE. The CDR3 totals 16 residues.

The chain couples TRBV5-1 to TRBJ2-7; 9 bases are shared with TRBD1. CDR3 size: 14 residues. J was trimmed by 5 bases and V by 4 bases; bases with no gene match: 7. Germline V CDR1 and CDR2: SGHRS, YFSETQ. This CDR3 is CASSVRTGEDEQYF. Here the CDR3 DNA reads TGCGCCAGCAGCGTTAGGACAGGGGAGGACGAGCAGTACTTC.

Only a few counts were recorded for this clone. The chain has TRBV28 and TRBJ1-2; 8 bases align to TRBD1. V trimming: 3 bases; J trimming: 2 bases; junction bases outside the gene matches: 5. Germline CDR1 and CDR2: MDHEN and SYDVKM. The CDR3 sequence is 15 residues long. CDR3: CASSLPRQGNYGYTF. In DNA form, the CDR3 reads TGTGCCAGCAGTTTGCCCAGACAGGGGAACTATGGCTACACCTTC.

The chain links TRBV6-1 to TRBJ1-4, with D possibly matching TRBD1 (5 bases). Germline CDR1 MNHNS, CDR2 SASEGT. The ends were cut back, 4 bases at V and 5 bases at J, with 17 bases in the middle. This CDR3 spans 16 amino acids. CDR3 nucleotides: TGTGCCAGCAGTGCCGTCAAGTCGTGGGGCAATGAAAAACTGTTTTTT. Protein product: CASSAVKSWGNEKLFF.

The J gene is TRBJ1-2, the V gene TRBV4-1, with 10 nucleotides matching TRBD1. The CDR3 spans 15 residues. Germline CDR1 is MGHRA and CDR2 is YSYEKL. The junction had 7 bases not matched to a gene; V was cut back by 5 bases and J by 4 bases. This CDR3 reads CASSVDRGRGYGYTF. DNA for the CDR3: TGCGCCAGCAGCGTCGACAGGGGGCGCGGCTATGGCTACACCTTC.

V and J are TRBV18 and TRBJ1-1; no clear D. Germline V CDR1 and CDR2: KGHSH, LQKENI. V was clipped by 4 bases and J by 7 bases, with 13 bases between them. The CDR3 is made up of 13 amino acids. CDR3 in amino acids: CASSLRMGDEAFF. The DNA for the CDR3 is TGTGCCAGCTCACTTCGCATGGGCGATGAAGCTTTCTTT.

The rearrangement links TRBV19 to TRBJ2-7; tentative D call: TRBD2 (6 bases). The V end lost 2 bases, the J end lost 5 bases, and 16 bases lay between the germline ends. In germline, CDR1 is LNHDA, CDR2 SQIVND (reference sequence). The CDR3 consists of 15 residues. Here the CDR3 reads CASSITGETRNEQYF. The CDR3 DNA sequence: TGTGCCAGTAGTATAACGGGGGAAACTAGGAACGAGCAGTACTTC.